This T cell receptor (beta chain) appears in the sequencing data of a study of blood T cell repertoires in COVID-19. At the level of the study: Sites in the United States, Italy and Spain provided acute and convalescent COVID-19 samples. Nucleic acid was either cDNA or gDNA, and it came from T cells, B-cell-depleted T cells, or PBMCs.

Profiling relied on immunoSEQ multiplex PCR, and the TCRdb table lists in-frame clones only, not all of them. Among around 130,000 clones, roughly 80% were seen once, and the ten largest hold about a sixth. V gave up 3 bases and J gave up 9 bases, with 12 bases separating them. The CDR3 extends over 13 amino acids. The receptor's source is a woman aged 50 to 60 with acute or convalescent COVID-19. Sequencing used peripheral blood. V gene TRBV12-3 or TRBV12-4 combines with J gene TRBJ1-5; tentatively, D is TRBD1 (6 bases). Here the CDR3 DNA reads TGTGCCAGCAGTTTGGGGGCCTTGGCGCCCCAGCATTTT. Its translation: CASSLGALAPQHF.